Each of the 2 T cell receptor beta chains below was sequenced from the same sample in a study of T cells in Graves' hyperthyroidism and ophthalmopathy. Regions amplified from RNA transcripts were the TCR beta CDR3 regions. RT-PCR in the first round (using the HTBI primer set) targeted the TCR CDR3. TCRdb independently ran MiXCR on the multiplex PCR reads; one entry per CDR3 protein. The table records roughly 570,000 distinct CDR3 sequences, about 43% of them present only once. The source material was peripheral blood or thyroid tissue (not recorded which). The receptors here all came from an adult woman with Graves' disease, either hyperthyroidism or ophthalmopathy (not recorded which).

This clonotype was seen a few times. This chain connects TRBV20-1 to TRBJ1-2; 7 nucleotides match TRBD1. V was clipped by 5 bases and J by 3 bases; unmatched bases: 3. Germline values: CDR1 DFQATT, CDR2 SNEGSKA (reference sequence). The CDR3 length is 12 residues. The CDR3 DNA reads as TGCAGTGCTTACGACAGGGACTATGGCTACACCTTC. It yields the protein CSAYDRDYGYTF.

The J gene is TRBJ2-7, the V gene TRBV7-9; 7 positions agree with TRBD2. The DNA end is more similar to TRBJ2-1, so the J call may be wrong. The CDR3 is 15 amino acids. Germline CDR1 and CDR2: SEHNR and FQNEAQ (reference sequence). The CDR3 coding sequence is TGTGCCAGCCCGGGAGGCCGAAATTCCTACAATGAGCAGTTCTTC. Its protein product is CASPGGRNSYNEQFF.